A single sample is the source of the 28 T cell receptor beta chains below, sequenced in a study of Ad26.COV2.S vaccination and SARS-CoV-2 variants. Indicated treatment: some 19 received Ad26.COV2.S at low or high dose, single or two shots; about 5 received placebo; per-sample allocation not given. All samples were drawn on day 63, counting from the first vaccine or placebo injection. Clones were sequenced by immunoSEQ multiplex PCR, and TCRdb holds only the in-frame ones, with some missing. The sample consists of about 680,000 clones, roughly nine tenths of them appearing once. Source: peripheral blood, taken in a trial of Ad26.COV2.S vaccine versus placebo. The origin of the receptors is a person aged 18-60 years who received the Ad26.COV2.S COVID-19 vaccine or a placebo.

This sequence joins TRBV19 and TRBJ1-5, with D maybe TRBD1 (6 bases). This CDR3 has 16 amino acids. Germline V gives CDR1 LNHDA, CDR2 SQIVND (reference sequence). V was shortened by 2 bases and J by 7 bases, with 18 bases between the two germline ends. CDR3: CASSIRGRGYSQPQHF. The CDR3 DNA reads as TGTGCCAGTAGTATACGAGGAAGGGGGTACTCGCAGCCCCAGCATTTT.

The chain links TRBV18 to TRBJ2-5; D gene unclear. There are 13 residues in the CDR3. Trimming stripped 5 bases from V and 4 bases from J, with 11 bases between. Germline assignment: CDR1 KGHSH and CDR2 LQKENI. Written as DNA, the CDR3 is TGTGCCAGCTCATCTCCAAGTGGAGAGACCCAGTACTTC. Translation: CASSSPSGETQYF.

The chain joins TRBV5-1 to TRBJ2-1; no clear D. Germline CDR1 and CDR2: SGHRS and YFSETQ. The V end was cut by 0 bases, the J end by 8 bases, with 9 bases between. The CDR3 has 13 amino acids. The CDR3 reads CASSLAKSDEQFF. The CDR3 DNA follows: TGCGCCAGCAGCTTGGCCAAAAGTGATGAGCAGTTCTTC.

This clone was detected only a few times. This chain uses TRBV27 with TRBJ2-7; TRBD1 might be the D (6 bases). Looked up from germline, CDR1 is MNHEY and CDR2 is SMNVEV (reference sequence). The ends were cut back, 8 bases at V and 0 bases at J, with 14 bases in the middle. This CDR3 is 14 amino acids long. CDR3 loop: CASRRDTYSYEQYF. Here the CDR3 DNA reads TGTGCCAGCCGACGGGACACCTACTCCTACGAGCAGTACTTC.

The chain employs TRBV18 and TRBJ2-7; 10 nucleotides align to TRBD1. Germline CDR1 is KGHSH and CDR2 is LQKENI. This CDR3 has 15 residues. The V gene end was trimmed by 2 bases and the J gene end by 4 bases; junction bases not matched to a gene: 5. The CDR3 here is CASSPVGQGSYEQYF. DNA for the CDR3: TGTGCCAGCTCACCAGTGGGACAGGGGAGTTACGAGCAGTACTTC.

A few counts support this clone. The chain uses TRBV10-2 and TRBJ2-5; 10 bases are shared with TRBD2. The V gene's germline CDR1 is WSHSY and CDR2 SAAADI. V shed 1 base, J shed 7 bases, and the junction held 6 bases outside the gene matches. The CDR3 consists of 15 residues. The DNA for the CDR3 is TGCGCCAGCAGTGAGTTTGGAGCGGGAGGGGGGACCCAGTACTTC. Protein sequence: CASSEFGAGGGTQYF.

The chain employs TRBV5-4 and TRBJ1-4; D gene ambiguous. Germline V gene lookup returns CDR1 SGHNT and CDR2 YYREEE (reference sequence). The CDR3 has 15 residues. Deletions cut 0 bases from V and 3 bases from J, with 9 bases between. The CDR3 sequence: CASSLGQRPNEKLFF. In DNA, the CDR3 is TGTGCCAGCAGCTTGGGGCAGAGGCCTAATGAAAAACTGTTTTTT.

This chain links TRBV28 with TRBJ1-2; D is ambiguous. Between the trimmed V and J ends, which lost 1 base and 5 bases, there was a span of 5 bases. Germline loops: CDR1 MDHEN, CDR2 SYDVKM. This CDR3 is built from 12 residues. The CDR3 region is CASSLSEYGYTF. The CDR3 coding sequence is TGTGCCAGCAGTTTATCAGAGTATGGCTACACCTTC.

This chain joins TRBV14 and TRBJ2-1; no clear D gene. Between the trimmed V and J ends, which lost 5 bases and 3 bases, there was a span of 11 bases. From germline, CDR1 is SGHDN and CDR2 FVKESK. This CDR3 has 14 amino acids. CDR3 DNA sequence: TGTGCCAGCAGCACCCTCCGAGGCTACAATGAGCAGTTCTTC. It specifies CASSTLRGYNEQFF.

The rearrangement joins TRBV5-6 to TRBJ2-7; TRBD1 is a possible D gene (6 bases). The germline V gene has CDR1 SGHDT and CDR2 YYEEEE. Between the trimmed V and J ends, which lost 4 bases and 4 bases, there was a span of 12 bases. The CDR3 covers 13 residues. CDR3 sequence (DNA): TGTGCCAGCAGCCCAACAGGGCGGTACGAGCAGTACTTC. It yields the protein CASSPTGRYEQYF.

The rearrangement uses TRBV5-1 and TRBJ1-1, with D possibly matching TRBD1 (6 bases). V lost 5 bases, J lost 6 bases, and 17 bases lay in between. From germline, CDR1 is SGHRS and CDR2 YFSETQ. This CDR3 region has 14 residues. This CDR3 is CASRSTGASAEAFF. The CDR3 bases are TGCGCCAGCAGGTCTACGGGGGCCTCAGCTGAAGCTTTCTTT.

This chain's CDR3 is CATSDSPGRPQETQYF. The CDR3 nucleotides are TGTGCCACCAGTGATTCACCGGGACGCCCACAAGAGACCCAGTACTTC. The chain joins TRBV24-1 to TRBJ2-5; either TRBD1 or TRBD2 may supply D (5 bases each). Germline V gene lookup returns CDR1 KGHDR and CDR2 SFDVKD. CDR3 length: 16 residues. V gave up 2 bases and J gave up 2 bases, with 14 bases separating them.

The chain couples TRBV24-1 to TRBJ2-1; 10 bases are shared with TRBD2. The CDR3 loop spans 15 amino acids. Per germline, CDR1 KGHDR and CDR2 SFDVKD. J lost 7 bases, V lost 5 bases, and 7 bases had no gene match. The CDR3 nucleotides read TGTGCCACCAGTGCGATAGCGGGGGGTCAGAATGAGCAGTTCTTC. It yields the protein CATSAIAGGQNEQFF.

Remarks on this clone: The junction does not match germline at one end; this may be a read error. The V call is TRBV2, the J call TRBJ1-5; D uncertain. CDR1 and CDR2 (germline): SNHLY, FYNNEI. The CDR3 runs 12 residues. For the CDR3, the DNA is TGTGCCAGCAGTCTAGACACTCAGGCCCAGCATTTT. Its translation is CASSLDTQAQHF.

This rearrangement joins TRBV10-3 to TRBJ2-7; TRBD2 aligns across 8 bases. J was trimmed by 5 bases and V by 11 bases; bases with no gene match: 11. The germline CDR1 and CDR2 sequences are ENHRY and SYGVKD. The CDR3 totals 13 residues. CDR3 bases: TGTGCCGCCAAAGCGGGAGTTACTAACGAGCAGTACTTC. Translating it yields CAAKAGVTNEQYF.

The V and J genes are TRBV9 and TRBJ2-3, with 10 bases fitting TRBD1. V shed 4 bases, J shed 3 bases, and the junction held 5 bases outside the gene matches. The CDR3 sequence is 15 residues long. The germline CDR1 and CDR2 sequences are SGDLS and YYNGEE. This chain's CDR3 is CASSTTGGATDTQYF. CDR3 nucleotides: TGTGCCAGCAGCACGACAGGGGGCGCGACAGATACGCAGTATTTT.

The chain recombines TRBV6-5 with TRBJ2-2; a possible D gene is TRBD1 (6 bases). The CDR3 runs 15 residues. CDR1 is MNHEY and CDR2 is SVGAGI in the germline V gene. V was pared by 5 bases and J by 6 bases, with 16 bases between. The CDR3 sequence is CASSLRGSWAGELFF. Written as DNA, the CDR3 is TGTGCCAGCAGTCTCAGGGGTAGTTGGGCCGGGGAGCTGTTTTTT.

J is TRBJ2-3 and V is TRBV19; 11 bases agree with TRBD1. The CDR3 is 19 amino acids. From germline, CDR1 is LNHDA and CDR2 SQIVND (reference sequence). J lost 0 bases, V lost 4 bases, and 12 bases had no gene match. CDR3 bases: TGTGCCAGTAGTACTCGGACAGGGGGCAGCGGAAGAAGCACAGATACGCAGTATTTT. As protein: CASSTRTGGSGRSTDTQYF.

V gene TRBV15 combines with J gene TRBJ1-5, with D perhaps matching TRBD1 (6 bases). CDR3 size: 15 residues. Between the trimmed V and J ends, which lost 3 bases and 3 bases, there was a span of 12 bases. Per germline, CDR1 LNHNV and CDR2 YYDKDF (reference sequence). CDR3 sequence: CATSSGGEVNQPQHF. The CDR3, as DNA: TGTGCCACCAGCAGTGGGGGCGAGGTCAATCAGCCCCAGCATTTT.

This chain links TRBV10-3 with TRBJ2-2; 12 bases map to TRBD2. CDR3 length equals 17 residues. In germline, CDR1 is ENHRY, CDR2 SYGVKD. Germline trimming cut 4 bases from V and 4 bases from J; bases unmatched to any gene: 7. The CDR3 DNA reads TGTGCCATCAGTGGGAGGGGACTAGCGGGTTCCACCGGGGAGCTGTTTTTT. Translated: CAISGRGLAGSTGELFF.

This clone was seen a few times. The CDR3 reads CASSFKQGNTEAFF. In DNA, the CDR3 is TGTGCCAGCAGCTTTAAACAGGGGAACACTGAAGCTTTCTTT. The chain has TRBV7-2 and TRBJ1-1, with a tentative D call TRBD1 (6 bases). The germline V and J ends were trimmed by 3 bases and 1 base, with 9 bases remaining between them. The germline CDR1 and CDR2 sequences are SGHTA and FQGNSA. The CDR3 has 14 amino acids. Complete variable domain (other parts from reference TRBV7-2 and TRBJ1-1): GAGVSQSPSNKVTEKGKDVELRCDPISGHTALYWYRQSLGQGLEFLIYFQGNSAPDKSGLPSDRFSAERTGGSVSTLTIQRTQQEDSAVYLCASSFKQGNTEAFFGQGTRLTVV.

The genes are TRBV15 and TRBJ2-7; possible D gene TRBD2, 6 bases. CDR1 is LNHNV and CDR2 is YYDKDF in the germline V gene (reference sequence). The CDR3 loop spans 14 amino acids. The V end was cut by 0 bases, the J end by 2 bases, with 8 bases between. The CDR3 loop is CATSRDSGPYEQYF. In nucleotides, the CDR3 is TGTGCCACCAGCAGAGACAGCGGGCCCTACGAGCAGTACTTC.

This clone occurred once. The V gene is TRBV15, the J gene TRBJ2-1; D unresolved. Germline values: CDR1 LNHNV, CDR2 YYDKDF (reference sequence). Trimming shortened V by 4 bases and J by 5 bases, and 9 bases separated the two germline ends. The CDR3 loop spans 13 amino acids. The CDR3 DNA follows: TGTGCCACCAGCACAGAGCGTAACAATGAGCAGTTCTTC. This encodes CATSTERNNEQFF. Looking up the rest from reference TRBV15 and TRBJ2-1 gives the full variable domain: DAMVIQNPRYQVTQFGKPVTLSCSQTLNHNVMYWYQQKSSQAPKLLFHYYDKDFNNEADTPDNFQSRRPNTSFCFLDIRSPGLGDTAMYLCATSTERNNEQFFGPGTRLTVL.

The chain links TRBV19 to TRBJ1-5; D is undetermined. Germline V gene data show CDR1 as LNHDA and CDR2 as SQIVND (reference sequence). This CDR3 region has 14 residues. Trimming pared 6 bases from V and 3 bases from J, leaving 12 bases between. The CDR3 DNA sequence: TGTGCCAGTAGCCCCGACTCTGTCAATCAGCCCCAGCATTTT. The encoded protein is CASSPDSVNQPQHF.

This clone came up once. The rearrangement links TRBV18 to TRBJ1-1; 7 bases are shared with TRBD1. This CDR3 has 15 amino acids. The germline V gene has CDR1 KGHSH and CDR2 LQKENI. Germline trimming cut 3 bases from V and 1 base from J; bases unmatched to any gene: 5. The CDR3 protein is CASSPRQGQNTEAFF. CDR3 nucleotide sequence: TGTGCCAGCTCACCTAGACAGGGCCAGAACACTGAAGCTTTCTTT.

The chain uses TRBV25-1 and TRBJ2-7, with 9 bases matching TRBD2. CDR1 and CDR2 (germline): MGHDK, SYGVNS. CDR3 length: 17 amino acids. V was pared by 0 bases and J by 5 bases, with 11 bases of the junction left unmatched. The CDR3 region has the DNA TGTGCCAGCAGTGAATACCCCCCTGCTAGCGGGGTTAACGAGCAGTACTTC. Translation: CASSEYPPASGVNEQYF.

The V and J genes are TRBV18 and TRBJ1-3, with D perhaps matching TRBD1 (5 bases). The V end was cut by 2 bases, the J end by 10 bases, with 18 bases between. CDR1 is KGHSH and CDR2 is LQKENI in the germline V gene. The CDR3 covers 15 residues. The CDR3 here is CASSPENGGYGTIYF. The CDR3 nucleotides are TGTGCCAGCTCACCAGAGAACGGGGGATATGGGACCATATATTTT. The complete variable domain, with remaining parts taken from reference TRBV18 and TRBJ1-3, reads NAGVMQNPRHLVRRRGQEARLRCSPMKGHSHVYWYRQLPEEGLKFMVYLQKENIIDESGMPKERFSAEFPKEGPSILRIQQVVRGDSAAYFCASSPENGGYGTIYFGEGSWLTVV.

The chain joins TRBV5-1 to TRBJ2-7; D might be TRBD1 (6 bases). This CDR3 is 13 amino acids long. Germline CDR1 and CDR2: SGHRS and YFSETQ. V was shortened by 5 bases and J by 2 bases, with 11 bases between the two germline ends. DNA of the CDR3: TGCGCCAGCAGTCGGGACACTCCCTACGAGCAGTACTTC. Its translation: CASSRDTPYEQYF. The variable domain in full, completed from reference TRBV5-1 and TRBJ2-7, reads KAGVTQTPRYLIKTRGQQVTLSCSPISGHRSVSWYQQTPGQGLQFLFEYFSETQRNKGNFPGRFSGRQFSNSRSEMNVSTLELGDSALYLCASSRDTPYEQYFGPGTRLTVT.